This T cell receptor (beta chain) was retrieved from a study of blood T cell repertoires in COVID-19. Study-wide context: T cells, B-cell-depleted T cells, or PBMCs supplied cDNA or gDNA.

CDR1 is LGHNA and CDR2 is YNFKEQ in the germline V gene. The CDR3 covers 14 residues. The V segment lost 4 bases and the J segment 5 bases; nucleotides outside the gene matches: 5. The data were produced by immunoSEQ multiplex PCR, yet TCRdb's version contains in-frame clones alone and is incomplete. The table has roughly 200,000 clones, roughly 89% seen once. The clonotype was recovered from a man aged 40-55 years with acute or convalescent COVID-19. Sequenced input: peripheral blood. The chain is built from TRBV4-2 and TRBJ1-1; 9 bases align to TRBD1. The CDR3 protein is CASSPGDRETEAFF. In nucleotides, the CDR3 is TGTGCCAGCAGCCCGGGGGACAGGGAAACTGAAGCTTTCTTT.